Listed below are T cell receptor beta chains from one sample, sequenced in a study of blood T cells in healthy people across ages. TCRdb independently ran MiXCR on the 5' RACE reads; one entry per CDR3 protein. The table has 700,000 to 850,000 distinct CDR3 sequences, about 48% seen once; the top ten hold approximately 40%. The sample was blood. The receptors were gathered from an elderly man in good health. Both conserved end residues are part of each CDR3. The order of the fields is V gene, J gene, CDR3 protein.

TRBV27	TRBJ2-7	CASSGLGRGYEQYF
TRBV6-4	TRBJ2-5	CASSEGPGNINEQYF
TRBV20-1	TRBJ2-3	CSASDTEHRYAYF
TRBV5-5	TRBJ2-1	CASSLTSANNEQFF
TRBV7-2	TRBJ2-4	CASSSKLAGPLEYF
TRBV4-2	TRBJ2-3	CASSQELLRDTDTQYF
TRBV27	TRBJ2-3	CASSRERDTQYF
TRBV7-8	TRBJ2-1	CASSLAGLAGVGASNEQFF
TRBV10-3	TRBJ2-1	CAITGSGNEQFF
TRBV5-1	TRBJ2-7	CASSPGWAYEQYF
TRBV6-5	TRBJ1-2	CASSLGTESYYGYTF
TRBV4-1	TRBJ2-5	CASRRSGSLETQYF
TRBV3-1	TRBJ2-1	CASSQYKSDNEQFF
TRBV3-1	TRBJ2-4	CASSLNGQGGIQYF
TRBV20-1	-	CSAPESRGGQETQYF
TRBV5-1	TRBJ2-1	CASSSRRAGGGNEQFF
TRBV4-1	TRBJ1-5	CASSRRLGAGDGNQPQHF
TRBV20-1	TRBJ2-1	CSARQFYNEQFF
TRBV4-1	-	CASSQPTRETQYF
TRBV12-3/TRBV12-4	TRBJ2-7	CASRVAGGPSEQYF
TRBV5-1	TRBJ2-5	CASSFGQGQETQYF
TRBV10-3	TRBJ2-5	CATSRRVYQETQYF
TRBV12-3/TRBV12-4	TRBJ2-7	CASTWGRRSFEQYF
TRBV10-3	TRBJ1-5	CAIGQGANQPQHF
TRBV24-1	TRBJ1-2	CATSDPDPGKGGYTF
TRBV7-2	TRBJ2-1	CASSLAETRLEQFF
TRBV6-6	TRBJ2-1	CASSPDRLGSYNEQFF
TRBV7-2	TRBJ2-5	CASSLEREETQYF
TRBV29-1	TRBJ2-7	CSVFLGRALSYEQYF
TRBV24-1	TRBJ2-1	CATSGGTSDSNEQFF
TRBV29-1	TRBJ2-3	CSVGRGTSGTDTQYF
TRBV4-1	TRBJ2-1	CASSQLDLVTYNEQFF
TRBV20-1	TRBJ2-1	CSASSLTRRRSYNEQFF
TRBV29-1	TRBJ2-1	CSVPNTLAGLYNEQFF
TRBV12-3/TRBV12-4	TRBJ1-4	CASTPNAGSNEKLFF
TRBV10-3	TRBJ2-7	CAISKSGAGGSYEQYF
TRBV5-1	TRBJ2-7	CASNYRDQGSYEQYF
TRBV20-1	TRBJ1-5	CSARGRQGAGNQPQHF
TRBV20-1	TRBJ2-5	CSARALGAQGQYF
TRBV11-2	TRBJ2-1	CASSSHGAYNEQFF
TRBV5-1	TRBJ2-5	CASSSGWGQDWETQYF
TRBV2	-	CASKREGPGEQYF
TRBV27	TRBJ2-7	CASSLRSGGATYEQYF
TRBV5-1	TRBJ2-3	CASSSGWFNAYF
TRBV6-6	TRBJ1-2	CASRAGGGYGYTF
TRBV20-1	TRBJ2-3	CSADGTSGGTDTQYF
TRBV20-1	TRBJ2-5	CSASTGGSETQYF
TRBV7-9	TRBJ2-1	CASSRTSGSGEQFF
TRBV7-9	TRBJ1-1	CASSWPSGRGNTEAFF
TRBV7-9	TRBJ2-1	CASSLFRVQGDEQFF
TRBV20-1	TRBJ2-1	CSARDPSSGRHNEQFF
TRBV12-3/TRBV12-4	TRBJ2-3	CASRGWVGTDTQYF
TRBV20-1	-	CSAGRIAGGPYEQYF
TRBV7-3	TRBJ2-1	CASSLLGGRASEQFF
TRBV7-8	TRBJ2-5	CASSLVASGETQYF
TRBV11-1	TRBJ2-1	CASSLDPLTSGRALSSYNEQFF